This paragraph covers one T cell receptor (beta chain) sequence. The ends were cut back, 0 bases at V and 13 bases at J, with 20 bases in the middle. Per the germline V gene, CDR1 is SGDLS and CDR2 is YYNGEE. The CDR3 loop spans 15 amino acids. This entry is derived from a study of blood T cells in healthy people across ages. Combining a sample-barcoded 5' primer with a J-beta primer mix, a second PCR ran for roughly 7 to 12 cycles. TCRdb redid the calling of the 5' RACE reads with MiXCR, one entry per CDR3 protein. The sample includes 850,000 to 1,100,000 distinct CDR3 sequences, 35% to 45% of them seen just once.

The chain links TRBV9 to TRBJ2-1, with D unclear. The source is a man between 18 and 35 years old in good health. The sequenced sample was blood. CDR3 in amino acids: CASSVGGSVQETQFF. The CDR3 DNA follows: TGTGCCAGCAGCGTAGGTGGTTCTGTCCAAGAGACCCAGTTCTTC.